This T cell receptor (beta chain) was sequenced in a study of cytomegalovirus exposure and HLA in healthy donors. Germline V lookup: CDR1 MNHEY, CDR2 SVGAGI. Trimming took off 6 bases at V and 0 bases at J, with 9 bases between the two ends. This CDR3 is 14 amino acids long. Regarding donors, all were healthy bone marrow donors. It was with 60 Vbeta and 13 Jbeta primers that the PCR ran. In the study's own analysis: Later analysis identified some 88 million unique TCR beta chains, 9 million to 12 million shared. The table came from immunoSEQ multiplex PCR; TCRdb's copy has only in-frame clones and leaves some out. D and trimming come from the DNA, and the V and J calls and clone size come from that table. The repertoire has 40,000 to 55,000 clones, 70% to 80% of them found once; the top ten carry less than 3.5%.

Sequenced input: PBMCs. The chain links TRBV6-5 to TRBJ1-5; possible D gene TRBD1, 5 bases. This TCR derives from a woman aged 25 to 39 in good health and CMV-seronegative. CDR3 protein: CASSPGLSNQPQHF. CDR3 coding DNA: TGTGCCAGCAGCCCGGGACTTAGCAATCAGCCCCAGCATTTT.